A single sample is the source of the 19 T cell receptor beta chains below, sequenced in a study of cytomegalovirus exposure and HLA in healthy donors (dated by TCRdb to between 2016 and 2019). Libraries were prepared through the immunoSEQ multiplex PCR assay. A mixture of 60 forward primers for TCR Vbeta segments and 13 reverse primers for TCR Jbeta segments was used in the multiplex PCR. Here the immuneACCESS table is served through TCRdb, limited to in-frame sequences with V and J called. Missing clones are a known gap in these copies; in checked studies unresolved V genes cover under half, and the rest lacks a known reason. This sample is represented by 210,000 or so clones; approximately 80% of them were singletons. Roughly 16% of the sample comes from the top ten. The sample was PBMCs. All receptors come from a man in his forties or fifties in good health and CMV-seronegative.

The V call is TRBV5-4, the J call TRBJ2-7; D gene ambiguous. The CDR3 covers 16 residues. Germline assignment: CDR1 SGHNT and CDR2 YYREEE (reference sequence). Trimming shortened V by 0 bases and J by 3 bases, and 16 bases separated the two germline ends. The CDR3 loop reads CASSLELNREFYEQYF. Here the CDR3 DNA reads TGTGCCAGCAGCTTGGAACTTAACAGAGAATTCTACGAGCAGTACTTC. The variable domain in full, completed from reference TRBV5-4 and TRBJ2-7, reads ETGVTQSPTHLIKTRGQQVTLRCSSQSGHNTVSWYQQALGQGPQFIFQYYREEENGRGNFPPRFSGLQFPNYSSELNVNALELDDSALYLCASSLELNREFYEQYFGPGTRLTVT.

This clone was observed a few times. The chain employs TRBV6-6 and TRBJ1-6; D remains unclear. Trimming took 7 bases from V and 10 from J, leaving 14 bases between them. CDR3 size: 13 residues. Germline V gives CDR1 MNHNY, CDR2 SVGAGI (reference sequence). The CDR3 DNA is TGTGCCAGCAACGGGCCGGGATTCTCACCCCTCCACTTT. As protein: CASNGPGFSPLHF.

This chain connects TRBV5-4 to TRBJ2-2; D not certain. CDR3 size: 15 residues. CDR1 is SGHNT, CDR2 YYREEE, per germline (reference sequence). V was trimmed by 4 bases and J by 2 bases, leaving 12 bases between them. CDR3 in DNA: TGTGCCAGCAGCCCGAGGTCGGAAAACACCGGGGAGCTGTTTTTT. Translation gives CASSPRSENTGELFF.

This chain connects TRBV2 to TRBJ2-1; TRBD2 might be the D (6 bases). The length of the CDR3 is 14 residues. V was shortened by 7 bases and J by 7 bases, with 17 bases between the two germline ends. The germline V gene encodes CDR1 SNHLY and CDR2 FYNNEI. The CDR3 here is CASIGASVRNEQFF. The CDR3 DNA is TGTGCCAGCATTGGGGCTAGCGTCCGAAATGAGCAGTTCTTC.

The chain couples TRBV5-4 to TRBJ1-2; 7 bases are a match to TRBD1. Trimming took 7 bases from V and 8 from J; bases not matched to a gene: 8. Per the germline V gene, CDR1 is SGHNT and CDR2 is YYREEE (reference sequence). The CDR3 is 12 amino acids. For the CDR3, the DNA is TGTGCCAGCGTCACAGGGGAGGACGGCTACACCTTC. Translation: CASVTGEDGYTF.

The chain combines TRBV7-9 with TRBJ1-1, with a possible D match to TRBD1 (6 bases). Trimming removed 6 bases at V and 0 bases at J, with 11 bases between. Germline values: CDR1 SEHNR, CDR2 FQNEAQ (reference sequence). CDR3 length equals 14 residues. CDR3 amino acids: CASRNKGVNTEAFF. The CDR3 bases are TGTGCCAGCAGGAACAAGGGGGTGAACACTGAAGCTTTCTTT.

The rearrangement links TRBV19 to TRBJ2-1; 7 nucleotides line up with TRBD2. The trim removed 5 bases at V and 0 bases at J, leaving 4 bases unmatched. Germline V gives CDR1 LNHDA, CDR2 SQIVND (reference sequence). The CDR3 spans 15 residues. The CDR3 nucleotides read TGTGCCAGTAGTCCGGGGGGAAGCTCCTACAATGAGCAGTTCTTC. Encoded protein: CASSPGGSSYNEQFF.

Points on this clone: Sequence at one end of the junction differs from germline and may be a read error. This chain connects TRBV5-4 to TRBJ1-6; 7 nucleotides line up with TRBD1. Germline loops: CDR1 SGHNT, CDR2 YYREEE (reference sequence). CDR3 length equals 13 residues. The CDR3 DNA reads TGTGCCAGCAGCGATGAACCAGGGGGACTCGACATCTTT. This codes for CASSDEPGGLDIF.

The chain couples TRBV28 to TRBJ2-4, with no clear D. This CDR3 is built from 13 residues. With 6 bases removed from V and 8 bases from J, the gap between germline ends came to 14 bases. Germline CDR1 is MDHEN and CDR2 is SYDVKM. CDR3 DNA sequence: TGTGCCAGCAGCTCCCAGGATTTAGACATTCAGTACTTC. It is translated as CASSSQDLDIQYF.

CDR3 in DNA: TGTGCCAGCGCCTCCGCGGGGATCTATGGCTACACCTTC. Translation: CASASAGIYGYTF. V gene TRBV27 combines with J gene TRBJ1-2; D not resolved. This CDR3 has 13 amino acids. The V end lost 8 bases, the J end lost 4 bases, and 14 bases lay between the germline ends. In germline, CDR1 is MNHEY, CDR2 SMNVEV (reference sequence).

This clone occurred once. The rearrangement joins TRBV27 to TRBJ1-5; D gene unclear. The CDR3 runs 15 residues. Germline V CDR1 and CDR2: MNHEY, SMNVEV (reference sequence). Trimming shortened V by 5 bases and J by 0 bases, and 11 bases separated the two germline ends. The chain's CDR3 is CASSPGSYSNQPQHF. The CDR3, as DNA: TGTGCCAGCAGTCCCGGGTCCTATAGCAATCAGCCCCAGCATTTT.

The chain uses TRBV5-1 and TRBJ2-2; 9 nucleotides line up with TRBD2. This CDR3 has 17 residues. V was pared by 1 base and J by 5 bases, with 9 bases of the junction left unmatched. Germline CDR1 SGHRS, CDR2 YFSETQ. The CDR3 region is CASSLKLAGAGTGELFF. In nucleotides, the CDR3 is TGCGCCAGCAGCTTGAAGTTAGCGGGGGCGGGGACCGGGGAGCTGTTTTTT.

This clone was observed a few times. The gene calls are TRBV5-1 and TRBJ2-7, with 7 positions matching TRBD2. CDR1 is SGHRS, CDR2 YFSETQ, per germline. V shed 2 bases and J 2 bases; nucleotides not matched to a gene: 7. The CDR3 totals 15 residues. The DNA for the CDR3 is TGCGCCAGCAGCTTTCAGCGGGGTGGGCCCTACGAGCAGTACTTC. Translating it yields CASSFQRGGPYEQYF.

With regard to this clone: Sequence at one end of the junction differs from germline and may be a read error. The V and J genes are TRBV7-3 and TRBJ2-1; a possible D gene is TRBD1 (6 bases). Germline CDR1 is SGHTA and CDR2 is FQGTGA. The CDR3 loop spans 15 amino acids. The CDR3 nucleotides read TGTGCCAGCAGCCCTGAGACAGGTTCCTATAATGAGCAGTTCTTC. Residues: CASSPETGSYNEQFF.

The table lists this clone with a few counts. V gene TRBV7-2 combines with J gene TRBJ2-7, with TRBD1 matching over 8 bases. This CDR3 is built from 15 residues. Looked up from germline, CDR1 is SGHTA and CDR2 is FQGNSA. Trimming at V came to 2 bases and at J to 7 bases, leaving 10 bases not matched to a gene. In nucleotides, the CDR3 is TGTGCCAGCAGCTTACTCCAGGGGGCCGCTGGGGAGCAGTACTTC. Residues: CASSLLQGAAGEQYF.

This sequence joins TRBV11-1 and TRBJ1-1; tentative D call: TRBD1 (5 bases). The CDR3 loop spans 14 amino acids. Germline CDR1 SGHAT, CDR2 FQDESV (reference sequence). V lost 5 bases and J 3 bases, leaving 13 bases between the germline ends. CDR3 DNA: TGTGCCAGCAGCCGCTTTACAGGTGACACTGAAGCTTTCTTT. Translated, it gives CASSRFTGDTEAFF. Variable domain in full (rest from reference TRBV11-1 and TRBJ1-1): EAEVAQSPRYKITEKSQAVAFWCDPISGHATLYWYRQILGQGPELLVQFQDESVVDDSQLPKDRFSAERLKGVDSTLKIQPAELGDSAMYLCASSRFTGDTEAFFGQGTRLTVV.

V usage is TRBV11-2 and J usage is TRBJ1-2; D is perhaps TRBD1 (5 bases). Trimming removed 5 bases from V and 8 bases from J, with 24 bases in between. From germline, CDR1 is SGHAT and CDR2 FQNNGV. The CDR3 sequence is 16 residues long. The CDR3 here is CASSPRTRANLRGYTF. CDR3 nucleotides: TGTGCCAGCAGCCCCCGGACACGGGCCAATCTAAGGGGCTACACCTTC.

This clone was detected once. The V gene is TRBV11-2, the J gene TRBJ2-3, with TRBD2 identical over 10 bases. The V gene end was trimmed by 5 bases and the J gene end by 4 bases; junction bases not matched to a gene: 6. Germline V gene data show CDR1 as SGHAT and CDR2 as FQNNGV. This CDR3 region has 15 residues. The CDR3 loop is CASSTASGRSDTQYF. The CDR3 bases are TGTGCCAGCAGCACCGCTAGCGGGAGATCAGATACGCAGTATTTT.

The table lists this clone with a few counts. This chain joins TRBV6-1 and TRBJ1-1, with TRBD1 as a possible D gene (5 bases). Trimming shortened V by 6 bases and J by 8 bases, and 16 bases separated the two germline ends. There are 13 residues in the CDR3. Per the germline V gene, CDR1 is MNHNS and CDR2 is SASEGT. CDR3 in amino acids: CASRPRQNFEAFF. The CDR3 DNA sequence: TGTGCCAGCAGACCTCGACAGAATTTCGAAGCTTTCTTT.